Listed below are T cell receptor beta chains from one sample, sequenced in a study of identical twins. TCRdb re-called the 5' RACE reads with MiXCR, one entry per CDR3 protein. The data contain 540,000 or so distinct CDR3 sequences, about 20% of them singletons. Another study also made use of these data, one on yellow fever vaccine responses in identical twins.

Sequencing input: CD4+ T cells sorted from blood. These receptors originate from a woman younger than 30 in good health. The CDR3 runs from the conserved cysteine through the conserved F or W. Clone sizes are given selectively: once, few, many, or a class where the clone is expanded.

CASSKDRGGWDTQYF TRBJ2-3 . TRBV7-9
CSAIGRASYNEQFF TRBJ2-1 . TRBV20-1
CASSIDGTGFTYNEQFF TRBJ2-1 few TRBV19
CASSDGTEQETQYF TRBJ2-5 few TRBV4-2
CASSLVASGSYEQFF TRBJ2-1 few TRBV5-5
CASSQAGQGNTEAFF TRBJ1-1 few TRBV3-1
CASSLVSAGELFF TRBJ2-2 few TRBV5-1
CASSQTQTRVVRMSTNEKLFF TRBJ1-4 . TRBV4-2
CASGRRESMNTGELFF TRBJ2-2 few TRBV12-3/TRBV12-4
CATSDTRASGSNTGELFF TRBJ2-2 few TRBV24-1
CASSLEGVSREQFF TRBJ2-1 few TRBV11-2
CATSDPGGASGRHEQYF TRBJ2-7 few TRBV24-1
CSANPRTGGRETQYF TRBJ2-5 . TRBV20-1
CASSQPGQDNSPLHF TRBJ1-6 few TRBV4-1
CATSRAPAGVVNGYTF TRBJ1-2 few TRBV15
CASSLVAAGGQETQYF TRBJ2-5 . TRBV12-3/TRBV12-4
CATSDFRVRTDTQYF TRBJ2-3 . TRBV24-1
CASSQDRSSGRKQYF TRBJ2-7 . TRBV14
CASREGVPFF TRBJ1-1 few TRBV6-1
CSVQQGVNEKLFF TRBJ1-4 few TRBV29-1
CSVVGIPPNTGELFF TRBJ2-2 . TRBV29-1
CASSLGLVGSGTDTQYF TRBJ2-3 . TRBV28
CASSPDAQGEKLFF TRBJ1-4 few TRBV3-1
CASSQVFTPGYNEQFF TRBJ2-1 few TRBV4-1
CASSASGGFPEAQYF TRBJ2-5 few TRBV9
CASSRDRGAYEQYF TRBJ2-7 . TRBV6-1
CASSLDIPVRDYGYTF TRBJ1-2 few TRBV28
CASSTLANQETQYF TRBJ2-5 . TRBV9
CSARDGLAGNPYEQYF TRBJ2-7 few TRBV20-1
CASSPTPANTGELFF TRBJ2-2 . TRBV12-3/TRBV12-4
CSARGEKLFF TRBJ1-4 . TRBV20-1
CSARDAGYGYTF TRBJ1-2 few TRBV20-1
CASSYSGLGADTGELFF TRBJ2-2 . TRBV6-5
CSARDPRGGGQPQHF TRBJ1-5 . TRBV20-1
CSASLTTRGSFEQYF TRBJ2-7 few TRBV20-1
CASTADHNSPLHF TRBJ1-6 few TRBV2
CASSFNSGGSTEAFF TRBJ1-1 . TRBV5-1
CASSLRSGNQPQHF TRBJ1-5 few TRBV28
CASSRLGRNEQFF TRBJ2-1 medium-sized TRBV3-1
CSDGLAGGNEQFF TRBJ2-1 . TRBV20-1
CASSLSPPSSYEQYF TRBJ2-7 . TRBV11-2
CASINHPNQETQYF TRBJ2-5 many TRBV2
CASSASGSAGELFF TRBJ2-2 . TRBV9
CASSLMPGLENEQFF TRBJ2-1 . TRBV5-6
CAISGGGGFGDTQYF TRBJ2-3 . TRBV10-3
CASSLYGGTGSGSPLHF TRBJ1-6 few TRBV5-1
CASSPGSGKIATEAFF TRBJ1-1 few TRBV11-3
CASSSTRDIYNEQFF TRBJ2-1 few TRBV28
CASSSGTRRYNEQFF TRBJ2-1 few TRBV12-3/TRBV12-4
CASRKNGGAGELFF TRBJ2-2 few TRBV12-3/TRBV12-4